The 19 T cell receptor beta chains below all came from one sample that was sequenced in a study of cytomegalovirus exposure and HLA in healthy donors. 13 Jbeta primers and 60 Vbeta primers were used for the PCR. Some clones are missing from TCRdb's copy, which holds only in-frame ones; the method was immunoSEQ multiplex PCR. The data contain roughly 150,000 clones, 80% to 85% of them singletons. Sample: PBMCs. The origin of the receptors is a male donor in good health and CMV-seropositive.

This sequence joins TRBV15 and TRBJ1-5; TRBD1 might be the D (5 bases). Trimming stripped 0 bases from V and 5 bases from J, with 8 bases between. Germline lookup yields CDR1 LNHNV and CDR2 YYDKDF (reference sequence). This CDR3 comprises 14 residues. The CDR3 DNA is TGTGCCACCAGCAGAGATTGGGGGGATCAGCCCCAGCATTTT. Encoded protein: CATSRDWGDQPQHF. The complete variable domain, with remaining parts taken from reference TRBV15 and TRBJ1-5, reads DAMVIQNPRYQVTQFGKPVTLSCSQTLNHNVMYWYQQKSSQAPKLLFHYYDKDFNNEADTPDNFQSRRPNTSFCFLDIRSPGLGDTAMYLCATSRDWGDQPQHFGDGTRLSIL.

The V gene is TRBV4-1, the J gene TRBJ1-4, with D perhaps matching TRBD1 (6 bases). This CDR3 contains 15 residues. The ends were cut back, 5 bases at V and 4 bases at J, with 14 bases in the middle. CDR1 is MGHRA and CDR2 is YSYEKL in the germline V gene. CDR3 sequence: CASSKTGPRNEKLFF. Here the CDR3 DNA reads TGCGCCAGCAGCAAAACAGGGCCTCGTAATGAAAAACTGTTTTTT.

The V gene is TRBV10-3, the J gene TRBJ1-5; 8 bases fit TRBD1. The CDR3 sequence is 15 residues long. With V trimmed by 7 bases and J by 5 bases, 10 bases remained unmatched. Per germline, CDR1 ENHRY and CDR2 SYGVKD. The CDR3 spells CAIKADRGGDQPQHF. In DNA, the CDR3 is TGTGCCATCAAGGCCGACAGGGGAGGCGATCAGCCCCAGCATTTT.

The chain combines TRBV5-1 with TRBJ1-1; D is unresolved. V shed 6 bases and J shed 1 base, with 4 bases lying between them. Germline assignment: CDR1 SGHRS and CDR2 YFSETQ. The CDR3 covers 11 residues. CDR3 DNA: TGCGCCAGCAACGGGAACACTGAAGCTTTCTTT. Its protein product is CASNGNTEAFF. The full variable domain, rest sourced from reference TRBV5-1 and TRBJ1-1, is KAGVTQTPRYLIKTRGQQVTLSCSPISGHRSVSWYQQTPGQGLQFLFEYFSETQRNKGNFPGRFSGRQFSNSRSEMNVSTLELGDSALYLCASNGNTEAFFGQGTRLTVV.

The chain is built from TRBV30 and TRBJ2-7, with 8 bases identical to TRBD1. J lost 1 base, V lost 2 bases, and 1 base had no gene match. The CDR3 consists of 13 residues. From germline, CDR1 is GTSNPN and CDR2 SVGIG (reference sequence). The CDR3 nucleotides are TGTGCCTGGAGTCGACAGGGGTCCTACGAGCAGTACTTC. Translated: CAWSRQGSYEQYF.

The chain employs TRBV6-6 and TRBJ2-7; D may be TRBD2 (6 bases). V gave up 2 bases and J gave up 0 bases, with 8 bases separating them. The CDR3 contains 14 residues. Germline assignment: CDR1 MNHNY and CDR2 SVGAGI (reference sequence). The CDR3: CASSYGRGSYEQYF. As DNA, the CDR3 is TGTGCCAGCAGTTACGGGCGGGGCTCCTACGAGCAGTACTTC.

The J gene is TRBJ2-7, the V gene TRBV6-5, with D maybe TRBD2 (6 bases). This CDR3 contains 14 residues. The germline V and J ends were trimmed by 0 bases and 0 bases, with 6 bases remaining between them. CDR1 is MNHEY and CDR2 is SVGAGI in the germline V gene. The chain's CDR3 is CASSYSGGSYEQYF. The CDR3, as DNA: TGTGCCAGCAGTTACTCGGGAGGCTCCTACGAGCAGTACTTC.

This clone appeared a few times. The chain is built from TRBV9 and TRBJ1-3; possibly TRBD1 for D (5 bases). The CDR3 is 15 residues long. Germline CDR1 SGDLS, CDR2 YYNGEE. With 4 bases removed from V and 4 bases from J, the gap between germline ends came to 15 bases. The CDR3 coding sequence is TGTGCCAGCAGCATGCTTGGGGCGGGGGGAAACACCATATATTTT. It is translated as CASSMLGAGGNTIYF.

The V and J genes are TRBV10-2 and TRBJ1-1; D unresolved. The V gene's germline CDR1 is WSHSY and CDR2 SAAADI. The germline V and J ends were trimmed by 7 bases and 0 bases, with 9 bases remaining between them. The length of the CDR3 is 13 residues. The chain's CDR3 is CASNLEMNTEAFF. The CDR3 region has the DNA TGCGCCAGCAACCTAGAAATGAACACTGAAGCTTTCTTT.

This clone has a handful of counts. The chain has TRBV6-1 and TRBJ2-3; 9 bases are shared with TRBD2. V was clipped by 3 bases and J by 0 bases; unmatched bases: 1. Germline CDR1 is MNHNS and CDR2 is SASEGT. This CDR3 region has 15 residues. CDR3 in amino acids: CASSERGGSTDTQYF. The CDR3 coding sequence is TGTGCCAGCAGTGAGCGGGGGGGCAGCACAGATACGCAGTATTTT.

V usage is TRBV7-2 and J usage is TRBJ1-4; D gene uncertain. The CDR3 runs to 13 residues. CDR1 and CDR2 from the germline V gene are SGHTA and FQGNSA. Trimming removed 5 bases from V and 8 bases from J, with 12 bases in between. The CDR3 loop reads CASSPQIGEKLFF. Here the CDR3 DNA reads TGTGCCAGCAGCCCCCAGATCGGGGAAAAACTGTTTTTT.

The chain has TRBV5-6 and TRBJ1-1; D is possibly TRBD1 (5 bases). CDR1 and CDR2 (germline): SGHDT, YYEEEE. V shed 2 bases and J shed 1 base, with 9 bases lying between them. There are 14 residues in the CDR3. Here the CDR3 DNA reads TGTGCCAGCAGCTTCACAGGACCGAACACTGAAGCTTTCTTT. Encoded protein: CASSFTGPNTEAFF. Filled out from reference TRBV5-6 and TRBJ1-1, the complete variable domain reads DAGVTQSPTHLIKTRGQQVTLRCSPKSGHDTVSWYQQALGQGPQFIFQYYEEEERQRGNFPDRFSGHQFPNYSSELNVNALLLGDSALYLCASSFTGPNTEAFFGQGTRLTVV.

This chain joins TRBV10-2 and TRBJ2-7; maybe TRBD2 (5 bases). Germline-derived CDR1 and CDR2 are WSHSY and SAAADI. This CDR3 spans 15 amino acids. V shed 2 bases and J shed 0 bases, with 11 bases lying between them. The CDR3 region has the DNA TGCGCCAGCAGTGAGCATGAAGGGAGCTCCTACGAGCAGTACTTC. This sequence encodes CASSEHEGSSYEQYF.

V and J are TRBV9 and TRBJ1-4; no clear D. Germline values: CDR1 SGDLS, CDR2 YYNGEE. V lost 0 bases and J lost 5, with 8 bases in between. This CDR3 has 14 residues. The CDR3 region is CASSVGAGNEKLFF. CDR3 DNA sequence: TGTGCCAGCAGCGTAGGGGCAGGCAATGAAAAACTGTTTTTT.

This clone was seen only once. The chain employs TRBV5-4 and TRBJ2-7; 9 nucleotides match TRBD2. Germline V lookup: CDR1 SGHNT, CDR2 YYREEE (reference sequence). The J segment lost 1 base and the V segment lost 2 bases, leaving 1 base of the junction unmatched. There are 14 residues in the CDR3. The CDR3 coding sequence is TGTGCCAGCAGCTTTGCGGGAGGGTCCTACGAGCAGTACTTC. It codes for CASSFAGGSYEQYF.

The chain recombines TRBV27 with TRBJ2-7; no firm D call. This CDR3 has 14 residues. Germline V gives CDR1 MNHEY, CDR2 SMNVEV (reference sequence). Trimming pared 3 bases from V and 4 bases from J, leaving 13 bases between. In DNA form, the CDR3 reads TGTGCCAGCAGTTTTTGGAGTAACGGTTACGAGCAGTACTTC. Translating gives CASSFWSNGYEQYF.

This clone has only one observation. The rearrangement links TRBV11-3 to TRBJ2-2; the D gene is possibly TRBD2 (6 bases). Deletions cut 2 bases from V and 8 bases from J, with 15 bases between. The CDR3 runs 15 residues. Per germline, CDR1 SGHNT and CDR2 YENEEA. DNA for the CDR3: TGTGCCAGCAGCTTACACGGGAGCGTTACTGGGGAGCTGTTTTTT. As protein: CASSLHGSVTGELFF.

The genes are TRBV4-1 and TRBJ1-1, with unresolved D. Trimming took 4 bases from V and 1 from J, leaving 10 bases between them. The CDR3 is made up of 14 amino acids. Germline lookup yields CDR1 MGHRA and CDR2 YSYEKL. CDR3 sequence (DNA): TGCGCCAGCAGCCGGTTGGTTAGGAACACTGAAGCTTTCTTT. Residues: CASSRLVRNTEAFF.

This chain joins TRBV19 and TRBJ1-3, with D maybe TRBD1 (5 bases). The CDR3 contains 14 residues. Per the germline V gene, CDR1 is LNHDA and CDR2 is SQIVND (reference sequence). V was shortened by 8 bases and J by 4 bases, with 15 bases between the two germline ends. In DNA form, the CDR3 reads TGTGCCAGTTGGGACCGGAGGGACGGAAACACCATATATTTT. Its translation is CASWDRRDGNTIYF.